The 13 T cell receptor beta chains given below trace back to one sample, sequenced in a study of early T cells in non-severe SARS-CoV-2 infection. TCRdb called the 5' RACE reads again in MiXCR, with one record for every CDR3 protein. The table lists about 23,000 distinct CDR3 sequences, 5% of them singletons. Sequencing was done on a sample of whole blood. All receptors come from an adult who was a healthcare worker with PCR-confirmed SARS-CoV-2 infection or an uninfected control (not recorded which).

The chain combines TRBV7-9 with TRBJ1-4; TRBD1 matches at 9 bases. With V trimmed by 5 bases and J by 0 bases, 13 bases remained unmatched. The CDR3 loop spans 19 amino acids. From germline, CDR1 is SEHNR and CDR2 FQNEAQ (reference sequence). Written as DNA, the CDR3 is TGTGCCAGCAGCCCACGGGCGGACAGGGGATTTGCAACTAATGAAAAACTGTTTTTT. It specifies CASSPRADRGFATNEKLFF.

This chain uses TRBV10-3 with TRBJ2-3; D perhaps matches TRBD1 (6 bases). Trimming took 2 bases from V and 3 from J, leaving 9 bases between them. Germline values: CDR1 ENHRY, CDR2 SYGVKD. This CDR3 comprises 14 residues. The CDR3 nucleotides read TGTGCCATCAGTGAGGTCAGGGGTACAGATACGCAGTATTTT. Its translation is CAISEVRGTDTQYF.

In this sample, this clonotype turned up many times. The chain has TRBV10-3 and TRBJ2-5; D remains unclear. With 4 bases removed from V and 5 bases from J, the gap between germline ends came to 11 bases. The CDR3 spans 13 residues. Germline lookup yields CDR1 ENHRY and CDR2 SYGVKD. CDR3 DNA: TGTGCCATCAGTGGCCGGAGTTTGGAGACCCAGTACTTC. Amino acid sequence: CAISGRSLETQYF.

This clonotype was seen many times. Here the CDR3 DNA reads TGTGCCAGCAGCCAAGAGGGGTTCTCCTACGAGCAGTACTTC. Translation gives CASSQEGFSYEQYF. The chain is built from TRBV14 and TRBJ2-7, with D uncertain. V dropped 0 bases and J dropped 0 bases, with 6 bases sitting between them. Germline CDR1 SGHDN, CDR2 FVKESK. This CDR3 is built from 14 residues.

In this sample, this clonotype turned up many times. V and J are TRBV7-9 and TRBJ1-2, with 8 bases matching TRBD1. Germline V lookup: CDR1 SEHNR, CDR2 FQNEAQ (reference sequence). The CDR3 runs to 16 residues. The junction had 13 bases not matched to a gene; V was cut back by 5 bases and J by 5 bases. As DNA, the CDR3 is TGTGCCAGCAGCCGGGACAGGCCGACGGTGGGTTATGGCTACACCTTC. Amino acid sequence: CASSRDRPTVGYGYTF.

In DNA form, the CDR3 reads TGTGCCAGCAGCCTAGCGACAGGGGGGTACACCGGGGAGCTGTTTTTT. Encoded protein: CASSLATGGYTGELFF. The chain has TRBV5-8 and TRBJ2-2, with 9 bases identical to TRBD1. The germline CDR1 and CDR2 sequences are SGHTS and YDEGEE. Trimming cost V 4 bases and J 3 bases; bases outside gene matches: 7. There are 16 residues in the CDR3.

This clonotype was counted many times. The rearrangement joins TRBV7-9 to TRBJ1-1; possible D gene TRBD1, 5 bases. Trimming pared 3 bases from V and 0 bases from J, leaving 8 bases between. The germline gives CDR1 SEHNR, CDR2 FQNEAQ (reference sequence). CDR3 length equals 14 residues. The chain's CDR3 is CASSLGGVNTEAFF. As DNA, the CDR3 is TGTGCCAGCAGCTTGGGGGGTGTGAACACTGAAGCTTTCTTT.

The V and J genes are TRBV18 and TRBJ2-7; 7 bases line up with TRBD1. The CDR3 covers 15 residues. The germline CDR1 and CDR2 sequences are KGHSH and LQKENI. V gave up 4 bases and J gave up 2 bases; unmatched junction bases: 8. CDR3 in amino acids: CASSQGTARTYEQYF. DNA for the CDR3: TGTGCCAGCTCACAAGGGACAGCAAGAACCTACGAGCAGTACTTC.

This clonotype was picked up many times. The chain joins TRBV19 to TRBJ2-7, with 8 bases lining up with TRBD1. This CDR3 is built from 14 residues. Germline CDR1 and CDR2: LNHDA and SQIVND (reference sequence). V shed 7 bases and J 8 bases; nucleotides not matched to a gene: 13. In DNA, the CDR3 is TGTGCCAGTAACGAACAGGGGGAAGGTAGTAAGCAGTACTTC. Protein product: CASNEQGEGSKQYF.

This clonotype is medium-sized in the sample. The rearrangement joins TRBV19 to TRBJ2-1; weak D call: TRBD1 (6 bases). CDR1 LNHDA and CDR2 SQIVND come from the germline V gene (reference sequence). The CDR3 runs to 16 residues. V was pared by 5 bases and J by 4 bases, with 18 bases between. As DNA, the CDR3 is TGTGCCAGTAGTGCCCGGGACATCTTTATTTACAATGAGCAGTTCTTC. This gives the protein CASSARDIFIYNEQFF.

This chain links TRBV5-4 with TRBJ1-2, with 7 positions matching TRBD1. The CDR3 has 15 residues. The trim removed 4 bases at V and 7 bases at J, leaving 13 bases unmatched. Germline V gives CDR1 SGHNT, CDR2 YYREEE (reference sequence). Here the CDR3 DNA reads TGTGCCAGCAGCGGGGGTGCCCCAGGGGGTCGTGGCTACACCTTC. As protein: CASSGGAPGGRGYTF.

In its sample, this clonotype was seen many times. This chain links TRBV6-5 with TRBJ2-3; TRBD2 agrees at 12 bases. Germline CDR1 and CDR2: MNHEY and SVGAGI. Unmatched junction bases numbered 4, after V lost 0 bases and J lost 6 bases. The CDR3 extends over 16 amino acids. DNA of the CDR3: TGTGCCAGCAGTTACTCAACTAGCGGGGGGCGGGATACGCAGTATTTT. As protein: CASSYSTSGGRDTQYF.

This clonotype was recorded a few times. CDR3 bases: TGTGCCAGCAGCGGATCCGGGACAGAGCTCTCCGATACGCAGTATTTT. Protein: CASSGSGTELSDTQYF. The V gene is TRBV7-8, the J gene TRBJ2-3; 7 bases fit TRBD1. V lost 5 bases to trimming and J lost 6 bases; unmatched junction nucleotides: 14. CDR1 is SGHVS, CDR2 FQNEAQ, per germline. This CDR3 comprises 16 residues.